The following is a TCR beta chain sequence with its context. Trimming pared 3 bases from V and 1 base from J, leaving 15 bases between. This CDR3 is 16 amino acids long. Germline CDR1 and CDR2: KGHSH and LQKENI. This record comes from a study of blood T cell repertoires in COVID-19. Study details: Collection of acute and convalescent COVID-19 samples took place in the United States, Italy and Spain. Sample material is recorded as cDNA or gDNA derived from T cells, B-cell-depleted T cells, or PBMCs.

Clones were read by immunoSEQ multiplex PCR, and TCRdb kept only the in-frame ones, dropping some. The sample carries approximately 280,000 clones, around 90% recorded once. V is TRBV18 and J is TRBJ2-5; perhaps TRBD1 as D (6 bases). This sequence was found in a man over 45 with acute or convalescent COVID-19. Specimen: peripheral blood. The CDR3 nucleotides read TGTGCCAGCTCACCGGGTTCGACAGGTAGCCAAGAGACCCAGTACTTC. This translates into CASSPGSTGSQETQYF. The variable domain in full, with the rest retrieved from reference TRBV18 and TRBJ2-5, is NAGVMQNPRHLVRRRGQEARLRCSPMKGHSHVYWYRQLPEEGLKFMVYLQKENIIDESGMPKERFSAEFPKEGPSILRIQQVVRGDSAAYFCASSPGSTGSQETQYFGPGTRLLVL.